The 8 T cell receptor beta chains in this list originate from one sample, sequenced in a study of CD8 T cells in Susac syndrome. It was with random hexamers that roughly 0.5 to 1 ug RNA was reverse transcribed. MiXCR, run by TCRdb on the immunoSEQ multiplex PCR reads, gives a single entry per CDR3 protein. The top ten hold approximately 0.1% of the sample, which has about 200,000 distinct CDR3 sequences, 85% to 95% seen once. The material sequenced was CD4+ T cells from PBMCs. The receptors stem from a human donor in good health.

The DNA of the CDR3 is TGCGCCAGCAGCCAAGATAGGGCGGTCTACGAGCAGTACTTC. Translation gives CASSQDRAVYEQYF. The chain recombines TRBV4-3 with TRBJ2-7; D is uncertain. V was pared by 0 bases and J by 3 bases, with 9 bases between. The CDR3 is made up of 14 amino acids. The germline V gene encodes CDR1 LGHNA and CDR2 YSLEER.

The rearrangement links TRBV18 to TRBJ2-1; D could derive from TRBD1 or TRBD2 (5 bases each). V lost 3 bases and J 8 bases, leaving 17 bases between the germline ends. CDR3 length: 15 residues. Germline V lookup: CDR1 KGHSH, CDR2 LQKENI. This CDR3 is CASSPGAGLGYEQFF. As DNA, the CDR3 is TGTGCCAGCTCACCTGGGGCGGGCCTGGGGTATGAGCAGTTCTTC. The entire variable domain, with the rest obtained from reference TRBV18 and TRBJ2-1, is as follows: NAGVMQNPRHLVRRRGQEARLRCSPMKGHSHVYWYRQLPEEGLKFMVYLQKENIIDESGMPKERFSAEFPKEGPSILRIQQVVRGDSAAYFCASSPGAGLGYEQFFGPGTRLTVL.

This clonotype was seen once. The genes are TRBV15 and TRBJ1-2; 7 bases align to TRBD1. Germline lookup yields CDR1 LNHNV and CDR2 YYDKDF (reference sequence). Trimming removed 1 base from V and 3 bases from J; junction bases left unmatched: 8. The CDR3 is made up of 16 amino acids. The CDR3 DNA reads as TGTGCCACCAGCAGAGGTACAGGGGCCCTTGACTATGGCTACACCTTC. Amino acids: CATSRGTGALDYGYTF.

The chain carries TRBV30 and TRBJ1-5; no clear D gene. V was cut by 1 base and J by 2 bases, with 9 bases left in between. The CDR3 extends over 14 amino acids. From germline, CDR1 is GTSNPN and CDR2 SVGIG (reference sequence). The CDR3 sequence: CAWSGGDGNQPQHF. The CDR3, as DNA: TGTGCCTGGAGTGGGGGTGACGGCAATCAGCCCCAGCATTTT.

The chain couples TRBV29-1 to TRBJ2-3, with 10 bases fitting TRBD2. Germline V gives CDR1 SQVTM, CDR2 ANQGSEA. V lost 8 bases and J lost 3; bases outside the gene matches: 8. This CDR3 is 14 amino acids long. The CDR3 loop reads CSLVGAGGTDTQYF. In DNA, the CDR3 is TGCAGCCTAGTCGGAGCGGGGGGGACAGATACGCAGTATTTT.

V and J are TRBV2 and TRBJ2-1; 7 bases fit TRBD1. CDR1 is SNHLY and CDR2 is FYNNEI in the germline V gene. This CDR3 has 15 residues. J lost 3 bases, V lost 6 bases, and 8 bases had no gene match. DNA of the CDR3: TGTGCCAGCAGGAGACGACAGGGCGGCTACAATGAGCAGTTCTTC. Its protein product is CASRRRQGGYNEQFF.

The chain is built from TRBV3-1 and TRBJ2-5; 12 nucleotides match TRBD2. Germline trimming cut 5 bases from V and 5 bases from J; bases unmatched to any gene: 18. This CDR3 region has 19 residues. In germline, CDR1 is LGHDT, CDR2 YNNKEL (reference sequence). In DNA form, the CDR3 reads TGTGCCAGCAGCAAGGCTCCAGGGCTAGCGGGAGGGCCGAGGGAGACCCAGTACTTC. This encodes CASSKAPGLAGGPRETQYF.

This clonotype occurred once. V is TRBV20-1 and J is TRBJ1-1; maybe TRBD1 (5 bases). V was clipped by 1 base and J by 0 bases, with 9 bases between them. The CDR3 extends over 14 amino acids. Germline V gives CDR1 DFQATT, CDR2 SNEGSKA (reference sequence). The CDR3 nucleotides are TGCAGTGCTAGAGGGGGCAGGGTGAACACTGAAGCTTTCTTT. Amino acid sequence: CSARGGRVNTEAFF.